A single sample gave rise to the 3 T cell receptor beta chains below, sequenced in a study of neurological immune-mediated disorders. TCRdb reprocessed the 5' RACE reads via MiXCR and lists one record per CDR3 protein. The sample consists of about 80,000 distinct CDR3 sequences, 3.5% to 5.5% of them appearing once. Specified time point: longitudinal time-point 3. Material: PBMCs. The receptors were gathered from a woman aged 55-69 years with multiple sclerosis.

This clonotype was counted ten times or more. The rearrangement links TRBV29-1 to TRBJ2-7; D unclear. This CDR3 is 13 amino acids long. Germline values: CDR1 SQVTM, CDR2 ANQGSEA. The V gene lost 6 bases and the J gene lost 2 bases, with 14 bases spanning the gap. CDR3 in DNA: TGCAGCGTGCAAACGCATAACCCCTACGAGCAGTACTTC. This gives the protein CSVQTHNPYEQYF.

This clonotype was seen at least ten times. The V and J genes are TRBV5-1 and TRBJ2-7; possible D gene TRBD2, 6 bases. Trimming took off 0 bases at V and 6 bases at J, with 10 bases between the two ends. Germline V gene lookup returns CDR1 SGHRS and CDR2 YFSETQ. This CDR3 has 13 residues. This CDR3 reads CASSLVRGFEQYF. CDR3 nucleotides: TGCGCCAGCAGCTTGGTTCGGGGGTTCGAGCAGTACTTC.

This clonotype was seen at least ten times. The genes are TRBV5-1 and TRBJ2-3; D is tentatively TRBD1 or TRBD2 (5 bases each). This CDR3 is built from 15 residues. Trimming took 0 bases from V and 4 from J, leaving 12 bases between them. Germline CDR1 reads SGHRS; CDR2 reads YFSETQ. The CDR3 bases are TGCGCCAGCAGCTTGGACGGGAAAGGGGCAGATACGCAGTATTTT. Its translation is CASSLDGKGADTQYF.